This TCR beta chain was profiled in a study of blood T cells in healthy people across ages. CDR1 is SGHTA, CDR2 FQGNSA, per germline. CDR3 length equals 14 residues. Using a J-beta primer mix together with a sample-barcoded 5' primer, a second PCR was run for roughly 7 to 12 cycles. TCRdb re-analysed the 5' RACE reads in MiXCR, keeping a single row per CDR3 protein. Among over 1.5 million distinct CDR3 sequences listed, around 50% were seen once. The V and J genes are TRBV7-2 and TRBJ2-1, with TRBD1 as a possible D gene (5 bases). The J call is in doubt because the DNA end fits TRBJ2-7 better. The TCR originated in a woman in her forties in good health. Source material: blood. The CDR3 sequence: CASSPGQLYNEQYF. The CDR3 DNA follows: TGTGCCAGCAGCCCAGGACAACTTTACAATGAGCAGTACTTC.